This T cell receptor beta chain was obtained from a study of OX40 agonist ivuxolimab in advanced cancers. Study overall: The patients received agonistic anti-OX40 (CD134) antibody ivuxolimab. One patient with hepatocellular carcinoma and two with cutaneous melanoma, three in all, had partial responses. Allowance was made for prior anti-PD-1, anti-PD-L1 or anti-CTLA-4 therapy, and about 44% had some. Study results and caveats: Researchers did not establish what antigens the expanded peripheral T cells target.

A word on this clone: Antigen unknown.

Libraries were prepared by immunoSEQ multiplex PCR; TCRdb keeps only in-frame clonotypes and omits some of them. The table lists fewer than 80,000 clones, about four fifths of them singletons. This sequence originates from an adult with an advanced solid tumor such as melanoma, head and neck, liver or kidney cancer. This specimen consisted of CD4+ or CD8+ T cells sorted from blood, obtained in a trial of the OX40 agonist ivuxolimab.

CDR3 DNA: TGTGCCTGGAGTGTAGGGCTTTCCACAGATACGCAGTATTTT. This sequence encodes CAWSVGLSTDTQYF. The V call is TRBV30, the J call TRBJ2-3; D call uncertain. V was clipped by 0 bases and J by 2 bases, with 9 bases between them. The CDR3 runs 14 residues. Germline-derived CDR1 and CDR2 are GTSNPN and SVGIG (reference sequence).